What follows are 30 T cell receptor beta chains derived from one specimen sequenced in a study of cytomegalovirus exposure and HLA in healthy donors. Both 60 Vbeta primers and 13 Jbeta primers went into the PCR. Generated by immunoSEQ multiplex PCR, the TCRdb table keeps only in-frame clones and is missing some. The sample yields approximately 280,000 clones, more than 80% seen once. Material for sequencing was PBMCs. The receptors here all came from a man aged 40-55 years in good health and CMV-seropositive.

The V gene is TRBV19, the J gene TRBJ2-3; D perhaps matches TRBD2 (6 bases). Trimming took off 6 bases at V and 5 bases at J, with 15 bases between the two ends. CDR1 and CDR2 from the germline V gene are LNHDA and SQIVND (reference sequence). The CDR3 runs 14 residues. The CDR3 sequence is CASRVRQGGDTQYF. CDR3 DNA: TGTGCCAGTAGGGTTCGGCAGGGAGGAGATACGCAGTATTTT. Based on the CDR3 plus reference TRBV19 and TRBJ2-3, the full variable domain is DGGITQSPKYLFRKEGQNVTLSCEQNLNHDAMYWYRQDPGQGLRLIYYSQIVNDFQKGDIAEGYSVSREKKESFPLTVTSAQKNPTAFYLCASRVRQGGDTQYFGPGTRLTVL.

The V call is TRBV11-2, the J call TRBJ2-1, with 11 bases that match TRBD2. In germline, CDR1 is SGHAT, CDR2 FQNNGV. This CDR3 has 15 residues. Trimming removed 0 bases from V and 8 bases from J; junction bases left unmatched: 3. CDR3 sequence: CASSLELSGRDEQFF. CDR3 bases: TGTGCCAGCAGCTTAGAACTTAGCGGGAGGGATGAGCAGTTCTTC.

The genes are TRBV6-5 and TRBJ2-7, with D possibly matching TRBD1 (5 bases). The CDR3 loop spans 14 amino acids. V lost 2 bases and J lost 3, with 11 bases in between. CDR1 and CDR2 (germline): MNHEY, SVGAGI. CDR3 sequence reads: CASSYGAEHYEQYF. Here the CDR3 DNA reads TGTGCCAGCAGTTACGGGGCGGAGCACTACGAGCAGTACTTC.

This clone showed up just a few times. The chain links TRBV11-2 to TRBJ1-1; unclear D gene. Germline CDR1 reads SGHAT; CDR2 reads FQNNGV. CDR3 length equals 12 residues. V gave up 3 bases and J gave up 5 bases, with 7 bases separating them. CDR3 nucleotides: TGTGCCAGCAGCTTCGGAGGTACTGAAGCTTTCTTT. It yields the protein CASSFGGTEAFF.

Here the CDR3 reads CASSLARGASYEQYF. The CDR3 bases are TGTGCCAGCAGCTTAGCGCGGGGGGCGTCCTACGAGCAGTACTTC. The V call is TRBV7-8, the J call TRBJ2-7; 8 nucleotides match TRBD2. The V and J ends lost 0 bases and 1 base, in that order; junction bases with no gene match: 2. The CDR3 contains 15 residues. Germline-derived CDR1 and CDR2 are SGHVS and FQNEAQ.

The gene calls are TRBV7-9 and TRBJ2-5; TRBD1 matches at 7 bases. The V gene's germline CDR1 is SEHNR and CDR2 FQNEAQ (reference sequence). The junction had 4 bases not matched to a gene; V was cut back by 5 bases and J by 1 base. The CDR3 has 14 amino acids. The CDR3 loop is CASSHRQGQETQYF. Written as DNA, the CDR3 is TGTGCCAGCAGCCATAGACAGGGCCAAGAGACCCAGTACTTC.

The rearrangement links TRBV5-8 to TRBJ2-5, with TRBD1 matching over 10 bases. V shed 0 bases and J 4 bases; nucleotides not matched to a gene: 3. Germline V gene data show CDR1 as SGHTS and CDR2 as YDEGEE. The CDR3 has 15 residues. CDR3 sequence reads: CASSLGQGAGETQYF. Written as DNA, the CDR3 is TGTGCCAGCAGCTTGGGACAGGGGGCCGGAGAGACCCAGTACTTC.

V usage is TRBV16 and J usage is TRBJ1-4, with 10 bases fitting TRBD1. The length of the CDR3 is 14 residues. Germline CDR1 is KGHSY and CDR2 is FQNENV. The junction had 0 bases not matched to a gene; V was cut back by 4 bases and J by 4 bases. The CDR3 sequence: CASSRDRGNEKLFF. The CDR3 DNA follows: TGTGCCAGCAGCCGGGACAGGGGTAATGAAAAACTGTTTTTT.

This rearrangement joins TRBV7-6 to TRBJ1-1; 7 positions match TRBD1. In germline, CDR1 is SGHVS, CDR2 FNYEAQ. This CDR3 region has 13 residues. The ends lost 3 bases at V and 7 bases at J; junction bases unmatched: 5. This CDR3 is CASSFAGGVEAFF. As DNA, the CDR3 is TGTGCCAGCAGCTTCGCAGGGGGTGTTGAAGCTTTCTTT.

This chain's CDR3 is CAISDRGSYGYTF. The CDR3 bases are TGTGCCATCTCGGACAGGGGCTCCTATGGCTACACCTTC. V is TRBV28 and J is TRBJ1-2; 9 nucleotides agree with TRBD1. The CDR3 runs 13 residues. The ends lost 10 bases at V and 4 bases at J; junction bases unmatched: 7. Germline CDR1 reads MDHEN; CDR2 reads SYDVKM.

Comments on this clone: This sample includes further DNA sequences coding for the same CDR3. The chain joins TRBV19 to TRBJ2-7; 7 nucleotides agree with TRBD2. The CDR3 is made up of 14 amino acids. The trim removed 1 base at V and 1 base at J, leaving 1 base unmatched. Germline V lookup: CDR1 LNHDA, CDR2 SQIVND (reference sequence). The CDR3 here is CASSIGGGSYEQYF. The CDR3 DNA sequence: TGTGCCAGTAGTATAGGCGGGGGTTCCTACGAGCAGTACTTC.

The V call is TRBV28, the J call TRBJ1-5, with D perhaps matching TRBD1 (6 bases). CDR3 length: 13 residues. V lost 7 bases to trimming and J lost 6 bases, with 13 bases between them. Germline loops: CDR1 MDHEN, CDR2 SYDVKM. CDR3 in DNA: TGTGCCAGCACGAGGGGGTCGATTCAGCCCCAGCATTTT. This sequence encodes CASTRGSIQPQHF.

This chain uses TRBV9 with TRBJ2-1; 8 nucleotides agree with TRBD1. Per the germline V gene, CDR1 is SGDLS and CDR2 is YYNGEE. This CDR3 spans 15 amino acids. The trim removed 0 bases at V and 5 bases at J, leaving 4 bases unmatched. Written as DNA, the CDR3 is TGTGCCAGCAGCGTAGCAGGGGGCCCGCACAATGAGCAGTTCTTC. This encodes CASSVAGGPHNEQFF. Full variable domain (rest looked up from reference TRBV9 and TRBJ2-1): DSGVTQTPKHLITATGQRVTLRCSPRSGDLSVYWYQQSLDQGLQFLIQYYNGEERAKGNILERFSAQQFPDLHSELNLSSLELGDSALYFCASSVAGGPHNEQFFGPGTRLTVL.

J is TRBJ2-3 and V is TRBV27; 13 bases are a match to TRBD2. The CDR3 extends over 17 amino acids. Germline lookup yields CDR1 MNHEY and CDR2 SMNVEV (reference sequence). Losses at the gene ends were 5 bases for V and 5 bases for J; bases not matched to a gene: 10. CDR3 residues: CASSPRAGLAGIDTQYF. The CDR3 nucleotides read TGTGCCAGCAGTCCAAGGGCGGGACTAGCGGGAATAGATACGCAGTATTTT.

This CDR3 reads CASTTGQDLDTQYF. The CDR3 nucleotides are TGTGCCAGCACGACAGGGCAGGACCTTGATACGCAGTATTTT. This chain joins TRBV27 and TRBJ2-3; 7 bases map to TRBD1. V trimming: 7 bases; J trimming: 6 bases; junction bases outside the gene matches: 10. The CDR3 covers 14 residues. The germline CDR1 and CDR2 sequences are MNHEY and SMNVEV (reference sequence).

This clone was detected only once. This chain connects TRBV29-1 to TRBJ2-5, with 9 positions matching TRBD1. The J call is uncertain, as TRBJ2-7 better fits the DNA end. Germline lookup yields CDR1 SQVTM and CDR2 ANQGSEA. The CDR3 runs 14 residues. CDR3 protein: CSFSSGTGYHEQYF. CDR3 sequence (DNA): TGCAGCTTCTCCTCCGGGACAGGGTACCACGAGCAGTACTTC.

V usage is TRBV6-6 and J usage is TRBJ2-1, with 9 bases matching TRBD1. Per the germline V gene, CDR1 is MNHNY and CDR2 is SVGAGI (reference sequence). The length of the CDR3 is 15 residues. Trimming cost V 10 bases and J 2 bases; bases outside gene matches: 9. Here the CDR3 reads CAILLHRGPYNEQFF. Here the CDR3 DNA reads TGTGCCATCCTCCTCCACAGGGGGCCCTACAATGAGCAGTTCTTC.

The chain has TRBV6-1 and TRBJ1-6, with a tentative D call TRBD1 (6 bases). This CDR3 contains 15 residues. V gave up 6 bases and J gave up 1 base, with 10 bases separating them. CDR1 and CDR2 from the germline V gene are MNHNS and SASEGT. The CDR3 DNA follows: TGTGCCAGCAGCGAACAGGGTTCCTATAATTCACCCCTCCACTTT. This gives the protein CASSEQGSYNSPLHF.

The CDR3 DNA reads as TGTGCCAGCAGCCAATCGGGGCCAGGGGACTACGAGCAGTACTTC. This codes for CASSQSGPGDYEQYF. V gene TRBV4-2 combines with J gene TRBJ2-7; possible D gene TRBD1, 6 bases. The V end was cut by 2 bases, the J end by 3 bases, with 14 bases between. CDR3 length: 15 amino acids. Germline V gene data show CDR1 as LGHNA and CDR2 as YNFKEQ.

The J gene is TRBJ2-5, the V gene TRBV6-5; 11 positions agree with TRBD2. CDR3 size: 13 residues. Germline V CDR1 and CDR2: MNHEY, SVGAGI. V shed 7 bases, J shed 8 bases, and the junction held 6 bases outside the gene matches. As DNA, the CDR3 is TGTGCCAGCACCGGTAGCGGGAGGGTTACCCAGTACTTC. This codes for CASTGSGRVTQYF.

This clone was observed a handful of times. The chain carries TRBV27 and TRBJ1-2, with 8 nucleotides matching TRBD1. Trimming at V came to 4 bases and at J to 5 bases, leaving 6 bases not matched to a gene. This CDR3 has 14 amino acids. Per germline, CDR1 MNHEY and CDR2 SMNVEV (reference sequence). The CDR3 protein is CASSYSDRVYGYTF. CDR3 DNA sequence: TGTGCCAGCAGTTATTCGGACAGGGTATATGGCTACACCTTC.

This chain uses TRBV28 with TRBJ2-7; 9 bases agree with TRBD2. There are 19 residues in the CDR3. Losses at the gene ends were 3 bases for V and 2 bases for J; bases not matched to a gene: 17. Germline lookup yields CDR1 MDHEN and CDR2 SYDVKM. This CDR3 reads CASSFPTRTSGLPPYEQYF. The CDR3 DNA is TGTGCCAGCAGTTTCCCCACCAGAACTAGCGGGCTTCCACCCTACGAGCAGTACTTC.

V and J are TRBV7-2 and TRBJ1-2; D is perhaps TRBD1 (5 bases). Germline CDR1 and CDR2: SGHTA and FQGNSA. The V gene lost 4 bases and the J gene lost 3 bases, with 12 bases spanning the gap. The length of the CDR3 is 14 residues. The CDR3 here is CASSSGGGDYGYTF. The CDR3 region has the DNA TGTGCCAGCAGCTCCGGTGGGGGGGACTATGGCTACACCTTC. The variable domain in full, with the rest retrieved from reference TRBV7-2 and TRBJ1-2, is GAGVSQSPSNKVTEKGKDVELRCDPISGHTALYWYRQSLGQGLEFLIYFQGNSAPDKSGLPSDRFSAERTGGSVSTLTIQRTQQEDSAVYLCASSSGGGDYGYTFGSGTRLTVV.

J is TRBJ2-4 and V is TRBV28, with unresolved D. Germline CDR1 is MDHEN and CDR2 is SYDVKM. The CDR3 extends over 15 amino acids. The V end was cut by 4 bases, the J end by 8 bases, with 18 bases between. The CDR3 loop reads CASSSPPESIYIQYF. The CDR3 nucleotides read TGTGCCAGCAGTTCCCCCCCCGAAAGCATATACATTCAGTACTTC.

The V call is TRBV28, the J call TRBJ2-7; tentatively, D is TRBD1 (6 bases). The CDR3 has 16 amino acids. The germline V and J ends were trimmed by 3 bases and 2 bases, with 17 bases remaining between them. From germline, CDR1 is MDHEN and CDR2 SYDVKM. This CDR3 reads CASSLSHQGLTYEQYF. The CDR3 coding sequence is TGTGCCAGCAGTTTGTCTCACCAGGGGCTGACCTACGAGCAGTACTTC.

This chain links TRBV2 with TRBJ2-7; tentative D call: TRBD2 (5 bases). CDR1 SNHLY and CDR2 FYNNEI come from the germline V gene. The CDR3 totals 15 residues. V lost 6 bases to trimming and J lost 2 bases, with 17 bases between them. CDR3 DNA: TGTGCCAGCAGAAGAGAGGGAAGCAACACCTACGAGCAGTACTTC. Protein product: CASRREGSNTYEQYF.

The rearrangement joins TRBV28 to TRBJ2-7, with TRBD2 matching 7 bases. The CDR3 is made up of 16 amino acids. In germline, CDR1 is MDHEN, CDR2 SYDVKM. V was pared by 4 bases and J by 2 bases, with 11 bases of the junction left unmatched. The CDR3 loop reads CASSSGGEGFPYEQYF. As DNA, the CDR3 is TGTGCCAGCAGTTCTGGGGGGGAGGGGTTCCCCTACGAGCAGTACTTC. The full variable domain, with the rest looked up from reference TRBV28 and TRBJ2-7, is DVKVTQSSRYLVKRTGEKVFLECVQDMDHENMFWYRQDPGLGLRLIYFSYDVKMKEKGDIPEGYSVSREKKERFSLILESASTNQTSMYLCASSSGGEGFPYEQYFGPGTRLTVT.

This chain uses TRBV5-4 with TRBJ2-7; 10 nucleotides align to TRBD2. Germline V CDR1 and CDR2: SGHNT, YYREEE (reference sequence). Germline trimming cut 4 bases from V and 1 base from J; bases unmatched to any gene: 8. The CDR3 totals 16 residues. CDR3 coding DNA: TGTGCCAGCAGCCATAAGCGGGAGGGCCGGTCCTACGAGCAGTACTTC. It translates to CASSHKREGRSYEQYF. Variable domain in full (rest from reference TRBV5-4 and TRBJ2-7): ETGVTQSPTHLIKTRGQQVTLRCSSQSGHNTVSWYQQALGQGPQFIFQYYREEENGRGNFPPRFSGLQFPNYSSELNVNALELDDSALYLCASSHKREGRSYEQYFGPGTRLTVT.

The rearrangement uses TRBV5-4 and TRBJ2-7; TRBD2 is a possible D gene (6 bases). The CDR3 runs to 14 residues. V lost 1 base, J lost 2 bases, and 10 bases lay in between. Per the germline V gene, CDR1 is SGHNT and CDR2 is YYREEE (reference sequence). This chain's CDR3 is CASSLSTGAYEQYF. The CDR3 DNA is TGTGCCAGCAGCTTGTCGACGGGAGCCTACGAGCAGTACTTC. The whole variable domain, remainder taken from reference TRBV5-4 and TRBJ2-7, is ETGVTQSPTHLIKTRGQQVTLRCSSQSGHNTVSWYQQALGQGPQFIFQYYREEENGRGNFPPRFSGLQFPNYSSELNVNALELDDSALYLCASSLSTGAYEQYFGPGTRLTVT.

The chain recombines TRBV29-1 with TRBJ2-1; 14 nucleotides match TRBD2. Trimming at V came to 2 bases and at J to 2 bases, leaving 8 bases not matched to a gene. The CDR3 length is 18 residues. The germline V gene has CDR1 SQVTM and CDR2 ANQGSEA. The CDR3 DNA is TGCAGCGTTGAAACGGGACTAGCGGGAGTTATGACCTACAATGAGCAGTTCTTC. As protein: CSVETGLAGVMTYNEQFF.